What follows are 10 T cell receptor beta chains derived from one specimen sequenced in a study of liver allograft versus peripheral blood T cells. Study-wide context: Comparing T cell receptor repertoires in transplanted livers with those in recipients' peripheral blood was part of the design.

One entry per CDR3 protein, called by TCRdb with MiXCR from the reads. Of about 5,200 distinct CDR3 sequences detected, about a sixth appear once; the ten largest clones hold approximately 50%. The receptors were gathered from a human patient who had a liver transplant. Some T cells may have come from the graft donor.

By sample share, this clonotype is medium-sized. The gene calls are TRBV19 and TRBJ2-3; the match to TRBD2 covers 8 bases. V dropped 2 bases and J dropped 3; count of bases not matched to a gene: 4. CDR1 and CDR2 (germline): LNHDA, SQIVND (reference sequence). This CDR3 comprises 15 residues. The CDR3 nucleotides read TGTGCCAGTAGTATAATGGCTAGCGGGACAGATACGCAGTATTTT. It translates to CASSIMASGTDTQYF.

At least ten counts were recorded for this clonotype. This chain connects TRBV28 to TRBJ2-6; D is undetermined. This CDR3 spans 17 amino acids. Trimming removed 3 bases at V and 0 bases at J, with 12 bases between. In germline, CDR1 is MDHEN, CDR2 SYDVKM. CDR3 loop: CASSFQTSSSGANVLTF. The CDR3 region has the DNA TGTGCCAGCAGTTTCCAAACCTCTAGCTCTGGGGCCAACGTCCTGACTTTC.

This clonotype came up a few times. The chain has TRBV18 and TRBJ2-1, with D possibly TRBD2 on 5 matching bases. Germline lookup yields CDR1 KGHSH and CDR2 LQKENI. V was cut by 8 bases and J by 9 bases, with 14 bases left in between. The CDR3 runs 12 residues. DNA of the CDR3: TGTGCCAGCAGCATCCAGGAGGCTGAGCAGTTCTTC. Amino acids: CASSIQEAEQFF. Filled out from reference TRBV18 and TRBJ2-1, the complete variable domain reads NAGVMQNPRHLVRRRGQEARLRCSPMKGHSHVYWYRQLPEEGLKFMVYLQKENIIDESGMPKERFSAEFPKEGPSILRIQQVVRGDSAAYFCASSIQEAEQFFGPGTRLTVL.

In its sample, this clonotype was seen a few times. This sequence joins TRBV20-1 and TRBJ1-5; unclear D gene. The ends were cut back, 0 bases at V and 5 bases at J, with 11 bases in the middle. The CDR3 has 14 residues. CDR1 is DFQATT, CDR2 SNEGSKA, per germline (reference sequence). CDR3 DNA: TGCAGTGCTAGAGATATTCAGGAGCATCAGCCCCAGCATTTT. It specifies CSARDIQEHQPQHF.

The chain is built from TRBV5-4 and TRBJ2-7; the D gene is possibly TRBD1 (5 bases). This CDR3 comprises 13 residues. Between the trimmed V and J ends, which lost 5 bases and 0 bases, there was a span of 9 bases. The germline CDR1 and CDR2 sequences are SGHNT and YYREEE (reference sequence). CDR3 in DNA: TGTGCCAGCAGGACCGACAGCTCCTACGAGCAGTACTTC. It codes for CASRTDSSYEQYF.

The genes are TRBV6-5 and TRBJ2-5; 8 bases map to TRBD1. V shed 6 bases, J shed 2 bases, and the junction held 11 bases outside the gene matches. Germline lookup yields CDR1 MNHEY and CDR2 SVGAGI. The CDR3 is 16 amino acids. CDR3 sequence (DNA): TGTGCCAGCAGCGACTCAGGGGGCTATGGACAAGAGACCCAGTACTTC. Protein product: CASSDSGGYGQETQYF.

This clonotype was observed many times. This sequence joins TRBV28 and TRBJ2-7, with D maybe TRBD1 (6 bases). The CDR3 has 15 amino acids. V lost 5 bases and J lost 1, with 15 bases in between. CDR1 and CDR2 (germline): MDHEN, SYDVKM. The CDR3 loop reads CASSTGHGFSYEQYF. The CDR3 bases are TGTGCCAGCAGTACGGGACACGGCTTTTCCTACGAGCAGTACTTC. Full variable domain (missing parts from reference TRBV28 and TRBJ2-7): DVKVTQSSRYLVKRTGEKVFLECVQDMDHENMFWYRQDPGLGLRLIYFSYDVKMKEKGDIPEGYSVSREKKERFSLILESASTNQTSMYLCASSTGHGFSYEQYFGPGTRLTVT.

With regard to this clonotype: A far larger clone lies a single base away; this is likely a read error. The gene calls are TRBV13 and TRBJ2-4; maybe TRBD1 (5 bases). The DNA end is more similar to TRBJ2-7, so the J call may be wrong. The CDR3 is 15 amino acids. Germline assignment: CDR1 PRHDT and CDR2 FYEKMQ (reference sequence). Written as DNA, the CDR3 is TGTGCCAGCAGCTTAGGACAGGTGAGCTACTACGAGCAGTACTTC. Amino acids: CASSLGQVSYYEQYF.

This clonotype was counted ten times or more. CDR3 sequence: CASSFTLAGRTETQYF. The CDR3 DNA follows: TGTGCCAGCAGTTTCACCCTAGCGGGGAGAACGGAGACCCAGTACTTC. The chain couples TRBV28 to TRBJ2-5; TRBD2 aligns across 9 bases. Trimming took 3 bases from V and 5 from J; bases not matched to a gene: 10. The CDR3 loop spans 16 amino acids. The germline V gene has CDR1 MDHEN and CDR2 SYDVKM.

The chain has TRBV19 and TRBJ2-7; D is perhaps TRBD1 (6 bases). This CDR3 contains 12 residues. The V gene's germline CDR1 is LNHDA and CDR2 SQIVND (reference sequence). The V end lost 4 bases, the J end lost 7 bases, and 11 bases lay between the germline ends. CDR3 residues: CASSTGAWEQYF. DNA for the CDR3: TGTGCCAGTAGTACAGGGGCATGGGAGCAGTACTTC. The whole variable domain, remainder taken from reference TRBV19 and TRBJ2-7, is DGGITQSPKYLFRKEGQNVTLSCEQNLNHDAMYWYRQDPGQGLRLIYYSQIVNDFQKGDIAEGYSVSREKKESFPLTVTSAQKNPTAFYLCASSTGAWEQYFGPGTRLTVT.